Relative to its sample, the clone carrying this TCR beta chain is medium-sized. The antigen remains unidentified. The data belong to a study of cytomegalovirus exposure and HLA in healthy donors. As for the study in general: Caucasian-associated ancestry cluster membership applied to 75% to 85% of 398 genotyped donors. Study-wide results and caveats: The authors confirmed in vitro that a few CMV-associated chains were specific for CMV antigens.

Germline V gene lookup returns CDR1 ENHRY and CDR2 SYGVKD. The CDR3 is 13 residues long. The V segment lost 3 bases and the J segment 3 bases; nucleotides outside the gene matches: 2. 60 Vbeta and 13 Jbeta primers were used in PCR. Method: immunoSEQ multiplex PCR; TCRdb's copy keeps in-frame clones and lacks some. The table includes fewer than 200,000 clones, less than 85% detected once. Specimen: PBMCs. The clonotype was recovered from a male donor in good health and CMV-seronegative. The chain is built from TRBV10-3 and TRBJ2-7; 7 bases map to TRBD1. The CDR3 here is CAISDGQVYEQYF. CDR3 nucleotide sequence: TGTGCCATCAGTGACGGACAGGTCTACGAGCAGTACTTC.